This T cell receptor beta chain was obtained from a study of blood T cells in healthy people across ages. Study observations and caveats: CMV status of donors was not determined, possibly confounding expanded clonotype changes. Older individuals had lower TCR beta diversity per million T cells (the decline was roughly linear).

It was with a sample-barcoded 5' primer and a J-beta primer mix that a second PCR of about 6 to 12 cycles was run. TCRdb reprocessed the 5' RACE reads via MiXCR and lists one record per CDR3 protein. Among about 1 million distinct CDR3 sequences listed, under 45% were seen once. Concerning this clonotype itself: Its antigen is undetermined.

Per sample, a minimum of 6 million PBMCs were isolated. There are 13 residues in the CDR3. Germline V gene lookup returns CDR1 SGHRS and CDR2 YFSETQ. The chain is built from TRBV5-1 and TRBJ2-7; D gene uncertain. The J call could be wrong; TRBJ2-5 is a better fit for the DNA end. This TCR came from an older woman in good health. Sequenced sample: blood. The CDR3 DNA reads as TGCGCCAGCAGCGTGAATGAGGTGGGGACCCAGTACTTC. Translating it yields CASSVNEVGTQYF.